This is a list of T cell receptor beta chains from one sample in a study of blood T cell repertoires in COVID-19. The data were produced by immunoSEQ multiplex PCR, yet TCRdb's version contains in-frame clones alone and is incomplete. The sample has 150,000 to 200,000 clones, about 89% seen once. Sample: peripheral blood. These receptors all stem from a man between 18 and 29 years old who had recovered from COVID-19. Both conserved end residues are part of each CDR3.

V gene	J gene	CDR3 protein
TRBV30	TRBJ1-5	CAWSPGGPHQPQHF
TRBV5-4	TRBJ2-7	CASSLRREKYYEQYF
TRBV10-3	TRBJ1-1	CAISDDREHTEAFF
TRBV27	TRBJ2-2	CASSSRGRGTGELFF
TRBV7-8	TRBJ2-1	CASSLEQGARNEQFF
TRBV11-2	TRBJ1-4	CASSLVSRATGHNEKLFF
TRBV19	TRBJ1-5	CASSIRRAPGGNQPQHF
TRBV28	TRBJ1-5	CASRTGYQPQHF
TRBV5-6	TRBJ1-5	CASSRWTGVGNQPQHF
TRBV2	TRBJ1-2	CASKRGGVYGYTF
TRBV7-7	TRBJ2-5	CASSLAGGHRETQYF
TRBV6-5	TRBJ1-1	CASSPDRHEAFF
TRBV30	TRBJ2-2	CAWSVYDRGTGELFF
TRBV19	TRBJ1-2	CASSIVDGPLTNYGYTF
TRBV4-1	TRBJ2-1	CASSQGASGAYNEQFF
TRBV11-2	TRBJ2-1	CASSVTTPRGDEQFF
TRBV3-1/TRBV3-2	TRBJ1-2	CASSSRGETAPHGYTF
TRBV19	TRBJ1-5	CASSIISSGGYQPQHF
TRBV4-3	TRBJ2-1	CASSRQVSSYNEQFF
TRBV7-9	TRBJ2-2	CASSLGADNTGELFF
TRBV27	TRBJ2-7	CASSSGDRPYEQYF
TRBV19	TRBJ2-7	CASSISSAGGNEQYF
TRBV6-5	TRBJ2-3	CASSSGQARTDTQYF
TRBV21-1	TRBJ2-5	CASSKGRSGSPQETQYF
TRBV24-1	TRBJ2-5	CATSDKLRDRETQYF
TRBV6-5	TRBJ2-3	CASSPGTSGTDTQYF
TRBV19	TRBJ2-2	CASNLGTLRITGELFF
TRBV7-6	TRBJ2-1	CASSSGQGPLDEQFF
TRBV5-6	TRBJ1-2	CASSPDRGGYGYTF
TRBV7-2	TRBJ1-6	CASSLTDTFSYNSPLHF
TRBV3-1/TRBV3-2	TRBJ2-7	CASSHEIGTGSYEQYF
TRBV6-6	TRBJ2-6	CASSRGLGQGALGANVLTF
TRBV4-2	TRBJ1-1	CASSQDGQPNTEAFF
TRBV19	TRBJ2-7	CASSIRGGRDYSYEQYF
TRBV11-3	TRBJ2-1	CASSLDFGTSYNEQFF
TRBV27	TRBJ2-3	CASSLSGTSSTDTQYF
TRBV29-1	TRBJ2-7	CSAGDISYEQYF
TRBV7-3	TRBJ1-2	CASSLQGGYGYTF
TRBV21-1	TRBJ1-5	CASSKAGYHCNQPQHF
TRBV11-2	TRBJ2-1	CASSGPRASGRNEQFF
TRBV5-1	TRBJ2-1	CASSLGQVSYNEQFF
TRBV30	TRBJ2-3	CAWSGQGATVYTQYF
TRBV9	TRBJ2-3	CASSPTGQGDTQYF
TRBV7-2	TRBJ2-1	CASSFVAGRDYNEQFF
TRBV9	TRBJ1-4	CASSVGQVNEKLFF
TRBV6-1	TRBJ2-6	CASSERGAGSGANVLTF
TRBV11-2	TRBJ2-7	CASSPLVTSGRTRRGEQYF
TRBV6-2/TRBV6-3	TRBJ2-7	CASSSYIAMSYEQYF